The entry below describes one TCR beta chain. Its antigen is unknown. The sample belongs to a study of Ad26.COV2.S vaccination and SARS-CoV-2 variants. About the study: The study gave Ad26.COV2.S intramuscularly, once or twice 56 days apart. General study findings and limits: The analyses of TCR breadth and depth may have understated the size of total T cell responses.

Noted treatment: 15 to 20 received Ad26.COV2.S at low or high dose, single or two shots; 5 received placebo; per-sample allocation not given. Samples were taken on day 63 after the first vaccine or placebo injection. In the vaccine, an Ad26 vector expressed the SARS-CoV-2 spike of the Wuhan strain. The assay was immunoSEQ multiplex PCR, and TCRdb's table has in-frame clones only and misses some. The sample holds 300,000 to 500,000 clones, about 85% seen once. The sequences come from peripheral blood, collected in a trial of Ad26.COV2.S vaccine versus placebo. This receptor was identified in a person between 18 and 59 years old who received the Ad26.COV2.S COVID-19 vaccine or a placebo.

The CDR3 loop is CASKRYSGDDYEQYF. The CDR3 DNA is TGTGCCAGCAAGAGATACAGCGGGGATGACTACGAGCAGTACTTC. The chain carries TRBV6-6 and TRBJ2-7; 7 bases match TRBD2. There are 15 residues in the CDR3. After removal of 7 bases from V and 3 bases from J, the junction contained 12 bases not matched to a gene. The germline V gene has CDR1 MNHNY and CDR2 SVGAGI (reference sequence).